Reported below is one T cell receptor beta chain. Clones were read by immunoSEQ multiplex PCR, and TCRdb kept only the in-frame ones, dropping some. This sample has 430,000 or so clones, with nearly 90% found just once. Germline V gene sequence: CDR1 LNHDA, CDR2 SQIVND (reference sequence). V dropped 5 bases and J dropped 4; count of bases not matched to a gene: 5. This CDR3 spans 15 amino acids. This record belongs to a study of blood T cell repertoires in COVID-19. Participant-reported clinical history was the basis for cohort assignment. This receptor was obtained from a woman aged 18-35 years who had been exposed to COVID-19. The chain carries TRBV19 and TRBJ1-2, with 12 bases identical to TRBD1. The sample comprised PBMCs or T cells enriched from blood (not recorded which). Here the CDR3 reads CASSFAGQGAYGYTF. The CDR3 nucleotides read TGTGCCAGTAGTTTTGCGGGACAGGGGGCCTATGGCTACACCTTC.